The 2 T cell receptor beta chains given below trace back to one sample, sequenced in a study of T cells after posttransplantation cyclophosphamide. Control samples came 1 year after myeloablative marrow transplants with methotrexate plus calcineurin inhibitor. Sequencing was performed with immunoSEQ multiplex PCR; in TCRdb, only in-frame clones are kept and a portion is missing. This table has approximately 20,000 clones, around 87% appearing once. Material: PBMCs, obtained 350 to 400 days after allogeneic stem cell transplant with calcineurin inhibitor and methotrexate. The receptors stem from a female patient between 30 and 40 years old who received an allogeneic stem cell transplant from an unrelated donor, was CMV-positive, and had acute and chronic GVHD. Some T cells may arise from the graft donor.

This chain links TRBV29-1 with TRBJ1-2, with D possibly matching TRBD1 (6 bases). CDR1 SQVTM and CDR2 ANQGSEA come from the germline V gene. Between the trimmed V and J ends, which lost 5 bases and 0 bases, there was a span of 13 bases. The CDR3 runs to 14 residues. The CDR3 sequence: CSVPLGAANYGYTF. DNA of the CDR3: TGCAGCGTTCCTTTGGGGGCCGCTAACTATGGCTACACCTTC.

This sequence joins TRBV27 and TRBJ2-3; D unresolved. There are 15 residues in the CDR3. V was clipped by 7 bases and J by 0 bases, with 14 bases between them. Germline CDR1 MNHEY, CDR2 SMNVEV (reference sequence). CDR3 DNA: TGTGCCAGCAAAATCTACGGTTCTAGCACAGATACGCAGTATTTT. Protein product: CASKIYGSSTDTQYF.